This is a list of T cell receptor beta chains from one sample in a study of Ad26.COV2.S vaccination and SARS-CoV-2 variants. The assay was immunoSEQ multiplex PCR, and TCRdb's table has in-frame clones only and misses some. The sample contains hundreds of thousands of clones, 75% to 90% of which appear only once. This specimen was peripheral blood, taken in a trial of Ad26.COV2.S vaccine versus placebo. The receptors originated from a person aged 18-60 years who received the Ad26.COV2.S COVID-19 vaccine or a placebo. The CDR3 runs from the conserved cysteine through the conserved F or W.

len: 13; j_gene: TRBJ2-5; v_gene: TRBV2; CDR3aa: CASQPNEGETQYF
len: 15; j_gene: TRBJ2-1; v_gene: TRBV4-1; CDR3aa: CASSLVGAGADEQFF
len: 12; j_gene: TRBJ1-5; v_gene: TRBV2; CDR3aa: CASSDPRWPQHF
len: 18; j_gene: TRBJ2-4; v_gene: TRBV21-1; CDR3aa: CASRSLLFILRAKNIQYF
len: 18; j_gene: TRBJ2-2; v_gene: TRBV7-9; CDR3aa: CASSFSASGILNTGELFF
len: 12; j_gene: TRBJ1-1; v_gene: TRBV19; CDR3aa: CASSMGITEAFF
len: 10; j_gene: TRBJ2-3; v_gene: TRBV29-1; CDR3aa: CSGGRDTQYF
len: 13; j_gene: TRBJ2-1; v_gene: TRBV24-1; CDR3aa: CATSDDPWDEQFF
len: 16; j_gene: TRBJ2-3; v_gene: TRBV9; CDR3aa: CASSVATTSFTDTQYF
len: 15; j_gene: TRBJ2-7; v_gene: TRBV5-1; CDR3aa: CASSFAGGSSYEQYF
len: 15; j_gene: TRBJ1-4; v_gene: TRBV30; CDR3aa: CAWSVPPDGYEKLFF
len: 14; j_gene: TRBJ1-1; v_gene: TRBV5-1; CDR3aa: CASRLDLMNTEAFF
len: 13; j_gene: TRBJ1-1; v_gene: TRBV7-9; CDR3aa: CASSSFVGTEAFF
len: 14; j_gene: TRBJ1-1; v_gene: TRBV13; CDR3aa: CASGGRQPNTEAFF
len: 15; j_gene: TRBJ2-2; v_gene: TRBV11-1; CDR3aa: CASSFGTGNTGELFF
len: 15; j_gene: TRBJ2-1; v_gene: TRBV3-1/TRBV3-2; CDR3aa: CASSQDWGYYNEQFF
len: 13; j_gene: TRBJ2-7; v_gene: TRBV12-3/TRBV12-4; CDR3aa: CASSLRGGAEQYF
len: 13; j_gene: TRBJ1-1; v_gene: TRBV27; CDR3aa: CASSLSRNTEAFF
len: 15; j_gene: TRBJ1-5; v_gene: TRBV7-8; CDR3aa: CASSFLGISGQPQHF
len: 12; j_gene: TRBJ2-2; v_gene: TRBV6-6; CDR3aa: CASTSGAGELFF
len: 14; j_gene: TRBJ1-5; v_gene: TRBV7-2; CDR3aa: CASAFGRGLKAQHF
len: 14; j_gene: TRBJ2-5; v_gene: TRBV29-1; CDR3aa: CSGGGLGGRETQYF
len: 15; j_gene: TRBJ2-1; v_gene: TRBV5-1; CDR3aa: CASSWTDSSYNEQFF
len: 14; j_gene: TRBJ1-6; v_gene: TRBV5-4; CDR3aa: CASSFRQSDSPLHF
len: 16; j_gene: TRBJ1-1; v_gene: TRBV7-8; CDR3aa: CASSLGQSLVNTEAFF
len: 11; j_gene: TRBJ2-2; v_gene: TRBV6-5; CDR3aa: CASTWTGELFF
len: 14; j_gene: TRBJ1-4; v_gene: TRBV28; CDR3aa: CASSFVGGVEKLFF
len: 13; j_gene: TRBJ2-5; v_gene: TRBV27; CDR3aa: CASSWGLTETQYF
len: 10; j_gene: TRBJ1-1; v_gene: TRBV29-1; CDR3aa: CSVVFREAFF
len: 15; j_gene: TRBJ2-1; v_gene: TRBV5-6; CDR3aa: CASITLWGRVHEQFF
len: 18; j_gene: TRBJ2-1; v_gene: TRBV5-1; CDR3aa: CASSSDILAGAGYNEQFF
len: 16; j_gene: TRBJ2-3; v_gene: TRBV6-5; CDR3aa: CASSYSTSGKADTQYF
len: 16; j_gene: TRBJ1-6; v_gene: TRBV4-3; CDR3aa: CASSSFGETYNSPLHF
len: 15; j_gene: TRBJ1-4; v_gene: TRBV18; CDR3aa: CASSPLGQGGEKLFF
len: 14; j_gene: TRBJ1-1; v_gene: TRBV5-1; CDR3aa: CASSPEGGWTEAFF
len: 15; j_gene: TRBJ1-6; v_gene: TRBV5-1; CDR3aa: CASSAGQGKGSPLHF
len: 13; j_gene: TRBJ1-2; v_gene: TRBV7-9; CDR3aa: CASSVGANYGYTF